This TCR beta chain was captured by sequencing in a study of cytotoxic CD8 clonotypes in ibrutinib-treated CLL. Assay: immunoSEQ multiplex PCR; the TCRdb copy retains only in-frame clones and omits some. This sample has about 160,000 clones, with around 80% found just once. CDR3 length: 15 residues. Germline V CDR1 and CDR2: MNHEY, SMNVEV (reference sequence). V shed 6 bases, J shed 7 bases, and the junction held 14 bases outside the gene matches. The chain is built from TRBV27 and TRBJ2-7, with 8 bases aligning to TRBD1. The clonotype comes from a human donor with chronic lymphocytic leukemia. The sample consisted of PBMCs, taken after 24 months of ibrutinib treatment. The CDR3 DNA is TGTGCCAGCAGAAACAGGGGGAGTAATCGTTGGGAGCAGTACTTC. This gives the protein CASRNRGSNRWEQYF.